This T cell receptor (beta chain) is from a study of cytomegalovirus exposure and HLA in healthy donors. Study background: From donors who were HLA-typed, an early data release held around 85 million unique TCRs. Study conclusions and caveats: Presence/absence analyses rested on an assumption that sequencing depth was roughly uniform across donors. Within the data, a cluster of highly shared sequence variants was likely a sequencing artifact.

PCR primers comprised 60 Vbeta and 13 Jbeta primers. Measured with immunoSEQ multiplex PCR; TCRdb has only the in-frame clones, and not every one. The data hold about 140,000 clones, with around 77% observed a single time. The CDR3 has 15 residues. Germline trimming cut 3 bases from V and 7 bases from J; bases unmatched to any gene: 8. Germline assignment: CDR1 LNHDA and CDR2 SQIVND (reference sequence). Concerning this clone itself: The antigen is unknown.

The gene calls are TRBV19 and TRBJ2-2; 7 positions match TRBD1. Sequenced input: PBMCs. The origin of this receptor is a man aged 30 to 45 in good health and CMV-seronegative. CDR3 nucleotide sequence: TGTGCCAGTAGTATCCGGACTCAGGGGGTCGGGGAGCTGTTTTTT. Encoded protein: CASSIRTQGVGELFF.